The TCR beta chain described here comes from a study of T cell changes during pregnancy in multiple sclerosis. This clone was seen only once. Trimming cost V 6 bases and J 8 bases; bases outside gene matches: 7. The CDR3 contains 14 residues. From germline, CDR1 is MNHEY and CDR2 SVGAGI. Here immunoSEQ multiplex PCR was the method, and the copy in TCRdb shows in-frame clones only, minus some. The sample records 45,000 to 55,000 clones, roughly 92% being singletons. This receptor was obtained from a female donor with multiple sclerosis, enrolled in a pregnancy study. Sample: peripheral blood, taken in the third trimester of pregnancy. The chain couples TRBV6-5 to TRBJ2-1; 10 bases line up with TRBD2. The chain's CDR3 is CASSGRLAGDEQFF. In nucleotides, the CDR3 is TGTGCCAGCAGCGGAAGACTAGCGGGCGATGAGCAGTTCTTC.